One sample yielded the 5 T cell receptor beta chains listed below, sequenced in a study of PD-1 blockade in mismatch repair-deficient tumors. TCRdb keeps only in-frame clones here, not all; method: immunoSEQ multiplex PCR. The repertoire holds about 68,000 clones, around 73% seen once, with 5% to 6.5% in the top ten. Sequencing was performed on peripheral blood, taken 2 weeks after starting pembrolizumab. The source of these receptors is an adult with mismatch repair-deficient cancer.

The sample holds one count of this clone. The chain recombines TRBV19 with TRBJ1-1; TRBD1 agrees at 7 bases. Germline loops: CDR1 LNHDA, CDR2 SQIVND (reference sequence). The length of the CDR3 is 13 residues. V lost 4 bases to trimming and J lost 3 bases; unmatched junction nucleotides: 2. The CDR3 sequence is CASSTTGDTEAFF. The DNA of the CDR3 is TGTGCCAGTAGTACTACAGGGGACACTGAAGCTTTCTTT.

The V gene is TRBV5-1, the J gene TRBJ1-3; no clear D. Trimming cost V 0 bases and J 2 bases, with 9 bases left between them. The CDR3 has 15 residues. The germline gives CDR1 SGHRS, CDR2 YFSETQ. The CDR3 DNA reads TGCGCCAGCAGCTTGGGGCAGCCAGCTGGAAACACCATATATTTT. Its translation is CASSLGQPAGNTIYF.

The V gene is TRBV30, the J gene TRBJ1-1; possibly TRBD1 for D (5 bases). The CDR3 is 17 amino acids. Germline V gives CDR1 GTSNPN, CDR2 SVGIG (reference sequence). V was pared by 0 bases and J by 0 bases, with 17 bases between. In DNA, the CDR3 is TGTGCCTGGAGTGTCGTTTTGGGGGTTGTTATGAACACTGAAGCTTTCTTT. It codes for CAWSVVLGVVMNTEAFF.

This clone was detected only once. This chain connects TRBV30 to TRBJ2-1; TRBD2 matches at 11 bases. CDR1 and CDR2 from the germline V gene are GTSNPN and SVGIG (reference sequence). V lost 3 bases to trimming and J lost 0 bases; unmatched junction nucleotides: 28. This CDR3 is 24 amino acids long. DNA for the CDR3: TGTGCCTGGAGGTGGGGCAACCACATCCAGCTAGCGGGAGGTCCTCCGAGCTCCTACAATGAGCAGTTCTTC. Its translation: CAWRWGNHIQLAGGPPSSYNEQFF.

The rearrangement uses TRBV7-9 and TRBJ1-2; perhaps TRBD1 as D (5 bases). This CDR3 contains 15 residues. In germline, CDR1 is SEHNR, CDR2 FQNEAQ (reference sequence). V lost 1 base to trimming and J lost 2 bases, with 11 bases between them. DNA of the CDR3: TGTGCCAGCAGCTTAGTTGGCAGGGAGAACTATGGCTACACCTTC. It is translated as CASSLVGRENYGYTF.